The source of this TCR beta chain is a study of a mutant IDH1 vaccine in newly diagnosed glioma. Study as a whole: The study started vaccination 4-6 weeks after radiotherapy alone, or with temozolomide cycles. Treated patients, averaging roughly 44 years, were 62.5% male and roughly 38% female.

Data came from immunoSEQ multiplex PCR; TCRdb stores just in-frame clones and leaves some out. The sample has 58,000 or so clones; over 80% are singletons. A note on this clone: The antigen is undetermined.

Time point given: week 23, last vaccination. Vaccine doses each comprised 300 ug of mutant IDH1 20-mer peptide, with topical imiquimod. There are 13 residues in the CDR3. The germline V gene encodes CDR1 LNHNV and CDR2 YYDKDF (reference sequence). Trimming cost V 6 bases and J 5 bases, with 13 bases left between them. The clonotype was recovered from a man aged 35-49 years with glioma. This specimen was PBMCs, taken from a glioma patient whose treatment included an IDH1 peptide vaccine. This chain uses TRBV15 with TRBJ2-5; D perhaps matches TRBD1 (6 bases). The CDR3 nucleotides are TGTGCCACCAGTTATCAACAGGGCGAGACCCAGTACTTC. Translating gives CATSYQQGETQYF.